This T cell receptor beta chain was sequenced in a study of shared clonotypes between healthy human individuals. In the study overall: Each donor's CD8 memory used one plate, CD8 naive two, each CD4 subset three.

It was at deep level that the assay was run. Repertoires were generated with immunoSEQ multiplex PCR, while TCRdb's copy carries only in-frame clones and drops some. Among about 800,000 clones listed, around 96% were seen once. Selected positively for CCR7 and CD45RO-negative, naive CD8 cells excluded terminally differentiated effector memory CD45RA+ cells. Germline CDR1 reads LGHNT; CDR2 reads FRNRAP. This CDR3 region has 17 residues. The J segment lost 4 bases and the V segment lost 6 bases, leaving 17 bases of the junction unmatched. Sequenced sample: naive CD8+ T cells sorted from blood. The receptor was derived from a man aged 25-45 years in good health. This chain connects TRBV12-5 to TRBJ2-5; 7 nucleotides align to TRBD1. This chain's CDR3 is CASGLGTAGALSETQYF. The DNA for the CDR3 is TGTGCTAGTGGCCTCGGGACAGCCGGTGCCCTTTCAGAGACCCAGTACTTC.